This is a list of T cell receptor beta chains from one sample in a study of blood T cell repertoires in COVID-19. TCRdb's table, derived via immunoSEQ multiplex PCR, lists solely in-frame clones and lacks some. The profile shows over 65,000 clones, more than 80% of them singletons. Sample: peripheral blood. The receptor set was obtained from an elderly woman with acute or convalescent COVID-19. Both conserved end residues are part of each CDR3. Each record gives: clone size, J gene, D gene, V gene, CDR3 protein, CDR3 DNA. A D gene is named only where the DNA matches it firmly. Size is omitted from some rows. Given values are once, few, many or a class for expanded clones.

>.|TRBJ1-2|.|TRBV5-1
CASSLTAGPYGYTF
TGCGCCAGCAGCTTGACAGCGGGACCCTATGGCTACACCTTC
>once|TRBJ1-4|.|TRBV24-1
CATSLNEKLFF
TGTGCCACCAGCCTGAATGAAAAACTGTTTTTT
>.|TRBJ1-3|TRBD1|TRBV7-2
CASSLSGTGLGNTIYF
TGTGCCAGCAGCTTATCTGGGACAGGGCTCGGAAACACCATATATTTT
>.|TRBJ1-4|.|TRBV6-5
CASSLPGDEKLFF
TGTGCCAGCAGCCTACCAGGGGACGAAAAACTGTTTTTT
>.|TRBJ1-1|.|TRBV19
CASNRGGVVTEAFF
TGTGCCAGTAACCGGGGGGGAGTGGTCACTGAAGCTTTCTTT
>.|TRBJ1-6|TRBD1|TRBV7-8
CASSVGQANSPLHF
TGTGCCAGCAGCGTCGGACAGGCCAATTCACCCCTCCACTTT
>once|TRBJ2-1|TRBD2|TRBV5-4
CASSWGLAGASEQFF
TGTGCCAGCAGCTGGGGACTAGCGGGAGCCTCGGAGCAGTTCTTC
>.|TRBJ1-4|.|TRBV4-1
CASSQDHREGKLFF
TGCGCCAGCAGCCAAGATCACAGGGAAGGGAAACTGTTTTTT
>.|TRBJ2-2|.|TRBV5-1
CASSYGQSTTGELFF
TGCGCCAGCAGTTACGGACAGAGTACGACCGGGGAGCTGTTTTTT
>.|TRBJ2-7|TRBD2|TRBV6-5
CASSYGGTSGRYEQYF
TGTGCCAGCAGTTATGGGGGGACTAGCGGGAGGTACGAGCAGTACTTC
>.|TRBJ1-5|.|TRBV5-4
CASSMGVGGQPQHF
TGTGCCAGCAGCATGGGGGTAGGAGGGCAGCCCCAGCATTTT
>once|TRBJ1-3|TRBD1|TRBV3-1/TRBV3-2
CASSQRLTGIPGNTIYF
TGTGCCAGCAGCCAGAGGTTGACAGGGATACCTGGAAACACCATATATTTT